The next 6 T cell receptor beta chains were all read from a single sample in a study of blood T cell repertoires in COVID-19. TCRdb keeps only in-frame clones here, not all; method: immunoSEQ multiplex PCR. In the table there are approximately 180,000 clones, 89% of which are singletons. What was sequenced was PBMCs or T cells enriched from blood (not recorded which). All receptors derive from a woman aged 40 to 50 with acute COVID-19.

V and J are TRBV7-5 and TRBJ2-3; the tabulated D call, TRBD2, remains unverified against the DNA. TRBV7-5 is classified as a pseudogene. The CDR3 covers 16 residues. CDR3 sequence reads: CVRSLRGGARTDTQYF. The CDR3 DNA sequence: TGTGTCAGAAGCTTAAGAGGCGGGGCCCGCACAGATACGCAGTATTTT.

This clone has more than one count but fewer than ten. The chain joins TRBV5-6 to TRBJ1-6; the match to TRBD1 covers 7 bases. V dropped 2 bases and J dropped 10; count of bases not matched to a gene: 18. Germline assignment: CDR1 SGHDT and CDR2 YYEEEE. The length of the CDR3 is 18 residues. DNA for the CDR3: TGTGCCAGCAGCTTAAGGTGGGGCAGGGGGTTTGGAGACTCACCCCTCCACTTT. As protein: CASSLRWGRGFGDSPLHF. Complete variable domain (other parts from reference TRBV5-6 and TRBJ1-6): DAGVTQSPTHLIKTRGQQVTLRCSPKSGHDTVSWYQQALGQGPQFIFQYYEEEERQRGNFPDRFSGHQFPNYSSELNVNALLLGDSALYLCASSLRWGRGFGDSPLHFGNGTRLTVT.

This chain links TRBV4-2 with TRBJ1-6; 8 positions agree with TRBD1. V lost 0 bases to trimming and J lost 7 bases; unmatched junction nucleotides: 5. The CDR3 has 16 residues. CDR1 LGHNA and CDR2 YNFKEQ come from the germline V gene. The CDR3 is CASSQDMTGANSPLHF. For the CDR3, the DNA is TGTGCCAGCAGCCAAGATATGACAGGGGCGAATTCACCCCTCCACTTT.

This clone appeared a single time. Compared with germline, one end of the junction differs, possibly owing to a read error. The chain is built from TRBV11-3 and TRBJ2-7, with D unclear. Germline CDR1 and CDR2: SGHNT and YENEEA. The CDR3 is 10 residues long. This CDR3 reads CASTLYEQYF. The CDR3 nucleotides are TGTGCCAGCACCTTATATGAGCAGTACTTC.

The gene calls are TRBV6-5 and TRBJ1-3; D call uncertain. CDR1 is MNHEY and CDR2 is SVGAGI in the germline V gene. Deletions cut 6 bases from V and 1 base from J, with 10 bases between. This CDR3 has 14 residues. The CDR3 here is CASRESISGNTIYF. CDR3 in DNA: TGTGCCAGCAGGGAGAGTATATCTGGAAACACCATATATTTT.

The chain joins TRBV5-8 to TRBJ2-7; TRBD2 matches 8 bases. The CDR3 has 12 amino acids. V gave up 2 bases and J gave up 5 bases; unmatched junction bases: 0. The germline gives CDR1 SGHTS, CDR2 YDEGEE. In DNA, the CDR3 is TGTGCCAGCAGCTTTAGCGGGAACGAGCAGTACTTC. Amino acid sequence: CASSFSGNEQYF.